This record concerns one TCR beta chain sequence. Its antigen is still unknown. The assay was immunoSEQ multiplex PCR, and TCRdb's table has in-frame clones only and misses some. The repertoire holds about 85,000 clones, about 90% seen once, with approximately 15% in the top ten. The CDR3 length is 15 residues. Between the trimmed V and J ends, which lost 2 bases and 3 bases, there was a span of 13 bases. Germline V gives CDR1 MNHNS, CDR2 SASEGT. The data are from a study of T cell responses to AZD1222 COVID-19 vaccine. Study results and limitations: Vaccination with two AZD1222 doses was followed by a rise in Spike-specific TCR breadth and depth.

This chain uses TRBV6-1 with TRBJ1-2; maybe TRBD1 (6 bases). This receptor was taken from an adult in good health. Material: peripheral blood, obtained on day 0 of AZD1222 vaccination. The CDR3 bases are TGTGCCAGCAGTGAACAGGACAGCACTGACTATGGCTACACCTTC. Residues: CASSEQDSTDYGYTF.